This entry lists 30 T cell receptor beta chains sequenced from one sample in a study of vaccination and CD4 T cells after COVID-19. These TCRs are of unknown antigen specificity. Oncomine TCR Beta short-read sequencing was applied to DNA from cultured CD4+ T cells. TCRdb passed the PCR reads through MiXCR, listing each CDR3 protein once. This sample has some 19,000 distinct CDR3 sequences; 38% occur once, and the top ten carry roughly 14%. The treatment here: approximately nine-day PBMC culture with coronavirus spike peptide pools or control peptides (ViraFEST assay). The sequenced material came from cultured CD4+ T cells from blood. The source is a human donor with COVID-19.

The gene calls are TRBV20-1 and TRBJ1-5; D is possibly TRBD1 (6 bases). Germline assignment: CDR1 DFQATT and CDR2 SNEGSKA (reference sequence). This CDR3 is 13 amino acids long. Deletions cut 3 bases from V and 6 bases from J, with 12 bases between. Here the CDR3 reads CSARAGGSQPQHF. The CDR3 nucleotides read TGCAGTGCTAGGGCCGGGGGCAGTCAGCCCCAGCATTTT.

The gene calls are TRBV5-1 and TRBJ2-6; unclear D gene. The ends were cut back, 3 bases at V and 4 bases at J, with 14 bases in the middle. Germline assignment: CDR1 SGHRS and CDR2 YFSETQ. The CDR3 length is 16 residues. CDR3 sequence (DNA): TGCGCCAGCAGCTCAGATATGCGAAAGGGGGCCAACGTCCTGACTTTC. Its protein product is CASSSDMRKGANVLTF.

V is TRBV9 and J is TRBJ2-5; TRBD1 might be the D (6 bases). The CDR3 totals 14 residues. In germline, CDR1 is SGDLS, CDR2 YYNGEE. Trimming removed 6 bases from V and 5 bases from J, with 17 bases in between. CDR3 sequence (DNA): TGTGCCAGCAACGATCCGTCGAGGGGGGAGACCCAGTACTTC. It yields the protein CASNDPSRGETQYF.

On this clonotype itself: Given a much more abundant clone one base away, this may be a read error. This rearrangement joins TRBV5-1 to TRBJ1-3; possibly TRBD1 for D (5 bases). Germline V lookup: CDR1 SGHRS, CDR2 YFSETQ. The CDR3 is 15 amino acids. The chain's CDR3 is CASRLGQAGVDTIYF. DNA for the CDR3: TGCGCCAGCAGATTGGGGCAGGCAGGAGTAGACACCATATATTTT. The complete variable domain, with remaining parts taken from reference TRBV5-1 and TRBJ1-3, reads KAGVTQTPRYLIKTRGQQVTLSCSPISGHRSVSWYQQTPGQGLQFLFEYFSETQRNKGNFPGRFSGRQFSNSRSEMNVSTLELGDSALYLCASRLGQAGVDTIYFGEGSWLTVV.

This clonotype was seen only a few times. The chain is built from TRBV7-9 and TRBJ1-6, with TRBD1 matching over 8 bases. The J segment lost 4 bases and the V segment lost 5 bases, leaving 7 bases of the junction unmatched. The CDR3 extends over 16 amino acids. Germline V CDR1 and CDR2: SEHNR, FQNEAQ (reference sequence). The CDR3 DNA reads as TGTGCCAGCAGCCGCCAGGGGGCAGGTTATAATTCACCCCTCCACTTT. Its translation: CASSRQGAGYNSPLHF.

This clonotype was counted only a few times. The chain has TRBV6-1 and TRBJ2-7; 10 nucleotides agree with TRBD1. V was clipped by 1 base and J by 6 bases; unmatched bases: 9. Germline V gene sequence: CDR1 MNHNS, CDR2 SASEGT. The CDR3 length is 16 residues. CDR3 sequence reads: CASSEGGQGVLGEQYF. The CDR3 DNA reads as TGTGCCAGCAGTGAAGGTGGACAGGGGGTGTTGGGCGAGCAGTACTTC.

This clonotype appeared a few times. The genes are TRBV7-2 and TRBJ1-2; 10 nucleotides match TRBD1. This CDR3 is built from 14 residues. Per the germline V gene, CDR1 is SGHTA and CDR2 is FQGNSA. Losses at the gene ends were 4 bases for V and 3 bases for J; bases not matched to a gene: 2. The CDR3 region is CASSYGTGDYGYTF. CDR3 coding DNA: TGTGCCAGCAGCTATGGGACAGGGGACTATGGCTACACCTTC.

This clonotype turned up a few times. This chain connects TRBV20-1 to TRBJ2-3; the D is unclear. CDR1 and CDR2 from the germline V gene are DFQATT and SNEGSKA (reference sequence). The CDR3 is made up of 14 amino acids. The CDR3 protein is CRLKGLPSTDTQYF. The DNA for the CDR3 is TGCAGACTGAAGGGCTTACCGAGCACAGATACGCAGTATTTT.

This chain uses TRBV18 with TRBJ2-2, with D unresolved. Trimming stripped 3 bases from V and 3 bases from J, with 14 bases between. The CDR3 totals 16 residues. The germline V gene encodes CDR1 KGHSH and CDR2 LQKENI. CDR3 protein: CASSPQKTTDTGELFF. CDR3 in DNA: TGTGCCAGCTCACCCCAAAAAACGACGGACACCGGGGAGCTGTTTTTT.

The chain uses TRBV20-1 and TRBJ2-5; 8 bases are a match to TRBD1. From germline, CDR1 is DFQATT and CDR2 SNEGSKA (reference sequence). The CDR3 contains 13 residues. V was clipped by 8 bases and J by 5 bases; unmatched bases: 10. Written as DNA, the CDR3 is TGCAGTCGTGGACAGGGTAATTGGGAGACCCAGTACTTC. It yields the protein CSRGQGNWETQYF.

The table lists this clonotype with a count of one. The rearrangement uses TRBV19 and TRBJ2-7, with 7 bases identical to TRBD1. This CDR3 is 14 amino acids long. The germline CDR1 and CDR2 sequences are LNHDA and SQIVND (reference sequence). The junction had 7 bases not matched to a gene; V was cut back by 5 bases and J by 3 bases. The CDR3 loop is CASSQGQWGYEQYF. The CDR3 nucleotides are TGTGCCAGTAGTCAGGGACAGTGGGGCTACGAGCAGTACTTC.

The chain has TRBV7-6 and TRBJ2-5; 8 bases agree with TRBD2. Unmatched junction bases numbered 11, after V lost 3 bases and J lost 5 bases. The CDR3 sequence is 16 residues long. Looked up from germline, CDR1 is SGHVS and CDR2 is FNYEAQ. The DNA for the CDR3 is TGTGCCAGCAGCTTGAATCGGGGGGGCCTGGGGGAGACCCAGTACTTC. It encodes CASSLNRGGLGETQYF.

This chain joins TRBV19 and TRBJ2-7; 7 positions match TRBD1. CDR1 is LNHDA and CDR2 is SQIVND in the germline V gene (reference sequence). This CDR3 comprises 16 residues. J was trimmed by 0 bases and V by 4 bases; bases with no gene match: 9. CDR3 sequence (DNA): TGTGCCAGTAGTAACCCCGGAAACAGGGGCTCCTACGAGCAGTACTTC. Its translation: CASSNPGNRGSYEQYF.

This clonotype appeared a few times. The rearrangement uses TRBV19 and TRBJ1-1; D is ambiguous. Germline V gene data show CDR1 as LNHDA and CDR2 as SQIVND (reference sequence). The CDR3 is 13 amino acids. V was pared by 4 bases and J by 0 bases, with 6 bases between. CDR3 coding DNA: TGTGCCAGTAGTACCTATTTGAACACTGAAGCTTTCTTT. This gives the protein CASSTYLNTEAFF.

The chain has TRBV25-1 and TRBJ1-1; no clear D. CDR1 and CDR2 from the germline V gene are MGHDK and SYGVNS. Trimming cost V 3 bases and J 2 bases, with 7 bases left between them. The CDR3 extends over 13 amino acids. DNA for the CDR3: TGTGCCAGCAGTGATCGTCCCAACACTGAAGCTTTCTTT. Translated: CASSDRPNTEAFF.

This clonotype was counted only a few times. The chain recombines TRBV25-1 with TRBJ2-1; TRBD1 matches 7 bases. This CDR3 has 16 amino acids. J gave up 0 bases and V 5 bases, and 7 bases lay outside the gene matches. Germline CDR1 and CDR2: MGHDK and SYGVNS. The CDR3 sequence: CASSPYRGDSYNEQFF. The CDR3 nucleotides are TGTGCCAGCAGTCCATACAGGGGTGACTCCTACAATGAGCAGTTCTTC.

V gene TRBV9 combines with J gene TRBJ2-7; D is perhaps TRBD1 (5 bases). CDR1 and CDR2 from the germline V gene are SGDLS and YYNGEE. This CDR3 is 14 amino acids long. V lost 2 bases and J lost 6, with 15 bases in between. Written as DNA, the CDR3 is TGTGCCAGCAGCGTCACCCAGGGCGGACGCGAGCAGTACTTC. Amino acids: CASSVTQGGREQYF.

The CDR3 DNA is TGTGCCAGTAGTATCGCCTCGTCCGGCCATCAGCCCCAGCATTTT. Translating gives CASSIASSGHQPQHF. The chain couples TRBV19 to TRBJ1-5; D is uncertain. The germline gives CDR1 LNHDA, CDR2 SQIVND (reference sequence). The CDR3 is made up of 15 amino acids. V gave up 3 bases and J gave up 5 bases, with 14 bases separating them.

This clonotype was picked up a small number of times. The chain has TRBV7-9 and TRBJ1-2; 8 bases fit TRBD1. The germline CDR1 and CDR2 sequences are SEHNR and FQNEAQ (reference sequence). The CDR3 runs to 16 residues. Losses at the gene ends were 2 bases for V and 2 bases for J; bases not matched to a gene: 7. The CDR3 loop reads CASSLSGTGGNYGYTF. The DNA for the CDR3 is TGTGCCAGCAGCTTATCCGGGACAGGCGGAAACTATGGCTACACCTTC.

This rearrangement joins TRBV28 to TRBJ1-2; D not resolved. This CDR3 contains 12 residues. Germline V gene data show CDR1 as MDHEN and CDR2 as SYDVKM. Deletions cut 5 bases from V and 4 bases from J, with 8 bases between. The CDR3 DNA reads as TGTGCCAGCAGTACCCGAGTCTATGGCTACACCTTC. Residues: CASSTRVYGYTF.

This sequence joins TRBV2 and TRBJ2-3; 10 bases map to TRBD2. The CDR3 spans 16 residues. Unmatched junction bases numbered 7, after V lost 7 bases and J lost 0 bases. Looked up from germline, CDR1 is SNHLY and CDR2 is FYNNEI. The CDR3 loop is CASTELAGVSTDTQYF. CDR3 coding DNA: TGTGCCAGCACGGAGCTAGCGGGGGTGAGCACAGATACGCAGTATTTT.

V gene TRBV6-5 combines with J gene TRBJ2-1; the D is unclear. Germline V gene sequence: CDR1 MNHEY, CDR2 SVGAGI. Trimming took 1 base from V and 7 from J, leaving 2 bases between them. This CDR3 spans 11 amino acids. CDR3 in DNA: TGTGCCAGCAGTTACTTGAATGAGCAGTTCTTC. Protein: CASSYLNEQFF.

In its sample, this clonotype was seen once. The V call is TRBV19, the J call TRBJ2-7, with TRBD2 identical over 7 bases. From germline, CDR1 is LNHDA and CDR2 SQIVND (reference sequence). This CDR3 comprises 13 residues. V shed 3 bases, J shed 5 bases, and the junction held 4 bases outside the gene matches. CDR3 sequence reads: CASSIRGGDEQYF. The CDR3 bases are TGTGCCAGTAGTATTCGTGGGGGGGACGAGCAGTACTTC. Supplemented by reference TRBV19 and TRBJ2-7, the full variable domain reads DGGITQSPKYLFRKEGQNVTLSCEQNLNHDAMYWYRQDPGQGLRLIYYSQIVNDFQKGDIAEGYSVSREKKESFPLTVTSAQKNPTAFYLCASSIRGGDEQYFGPGTRLTVT.

This clonotype was seen only a few times. The chain recombines TRBV7-2 with TRBJ1-1, with D possibly being TRBD1 (5 bases). V was trimmed by 4 bases and J by 1 base, leaving 13 bases between them. The germline V gene encodes CDR1 SGHTA and CDR2 FQGNSA. The CDR3 has 15 residues. CDR3 bases: TGTGCCAGCAGCTCCCGGGACCTTGGGAACACTGAAGCTTTCTTT. It encodes CASSSRDLGNTEAFF.

This chain joins TRBV20-1 and TRBJ1-3; D is undetermined. This CDR3 comprises 12 residues. Germline-derived CDR1 and CDR2 are DFQATT and SNEGSKA (reference sequence). Trimming shortened V by 2 bases and J by 1 base, and 3 bases separated the two germline ends. This CDR3 is CSARWSGNTIYF. The CDR3 DNA reads TGCAGTGCTAGATGGTCTGGAAACACCATATATTTT.

V usage is TRBV7-2 and J usage is TRBJ2-1; TRBD2 is a possible D gene (5 bases). Germline V gene sequence: CDR1 SGHTA, CDR2 FQGNSA. This CDR3 contains 14 residues. V lost 0 bases and J 9 bases, leaving 12 bases between the germline ends. For the CDR3, the DNA is TGTGCCAGCAGCTTAGCTGCCAGGAGGCTTGAGCAGTTCTTC. Protein sequence: CASSLAARRLEQFF.

The chain employs TRBV7-2 and TRBJ2-2; the D gene is possibly TRBD2 (7 bases). Trimming stripped 4 bases from V and 1 base from J, with 16 bases between. The CDR3 is 17 residues long. The germline V gene encodes CDR1 SGHTA and CDR2 FQGNSA. The CDR3 sequence: CASSSGVGGGNTGELFF. CDR3 sequence (DNA): TGTGCCAGCAGCTCAGGGGTTGGCGGGGGGAACACCGGGGAGCTGTTTTTT.

CDR3: CSARAPSSSYEQYF. The CDR3 DNA sequence: TGCAGTGCTAGAGCCCCTTCGAGCTCCTACGAGCAGTACTTC. J is TRBJ2-7 and V is TRBV20-1; D is undetermined. Trimming removed 1 base at V and 0 bases at J, with 10 bases between. The germline CDR1 and CDR2 sequences are DFQATT and SNEGSKA (reference sequence). There are 14 residues in the CDR3.

The chain carries TRBV29-1 and TRBJ1-2; D possibly corresponds to TRBD1 (5 bases). V shed 4 bases and J shed 6 bases, with 15 bases lying between them. Germline V gives CDR1 SQVTM, CDR2 ANQGSEA. The CDR3 totals 13 residues. CDR3 nucleotides: TGCAGCGTTGTCGCCCAGGGAGAGAATGGCTACACCTTC. Its translation is CSVVAQGENGYTF.

This clonotype was counted a few times. This rearrangement joins TRBV5-4 to TRBJ2-5; 11 bases are shared with TRBD2. Germline lookup yields CDR1 SGHNT and CDR2 YYREEE (reference sequence). The V gene end was trimmed by 4 bases and the J gene end by 6 bases; junction bases not matched to a gene: 8. The CDR3 has 15 amino acids. The CDR3 reads CASSRQGLAEKTQYF. CDR3 coding DNA: TGTGCCAGCAGCCGACAGGGACTAGCGGAGAAGACCCAGTACTTC.